In this sample, the clone carrying this T cell receptor beta chain turned up a few times. Germline V gives CDR1 SGHDN, CDR2 FVKESK. Trimming cost V 0 bases and J 7 bases, with 6 bases left between them. The CDR3 spans 12 residues. Sequencing used immunoSEQ multiplex PCR; TCRdb keeps in-frame clones, though not all of them. The sample contains around 4,800 clones, around half of which appear only once. As for treatment: 15 Gy SBRT to primary tumor, nephrectomy 4 weeks later. The data were taken from a study of radiation and T cells in renal cell carcinoma. This sequence was found in a man aged 55 to 69 with renal cell carcinoma. The J gene is TRBJ2-5, the V gene TRBV14; D unresolved. Sequenced here: tumor tissue, sampled from a patient whose treatment included radiotherapy and nephrectomy. CDR3 sequence: CASSQDFGTQYF. The CDR3 DNA follows: TGTGCCAGCAGCCAAGACTTTGGGACCCAGTACTTC.